These T cell receptor beta chains were read from a single sample in a study of OX40 agonist ivuxolimab in advanced cancers. TCRdb's copy holds only in-frame clones and misses some; the assay was immunoSEQ multiplex PCR. The sample includes more than 60,000 clones, roughly 81% seen only once; the top ten take over 1.5%. Sample: CD4+ or CD8+ T cells sorted from blood, taken in a trial of the OX40 agonist ivuxolimab. Receptor source: an adult with an advanced solid tumor such as melanoma, head and neck, liver or kidney cancer. The CDR3 runs from the conserved cysteine through the conserved F or W. The D gene is left open where the match is weak. For some rows the clone size is stated as once, few or many, or as a class when expanded; others skip it.

v_gene,d_gene,j_gene,abundance,CDR3nt,CDR3aa
TRBV5-1,TRBD1,TRBJ1-1,few,TGCGCCAGCAGCTTGTCACAGGGGGGGAACACTGAAGCTTTCTTT,CASSLSQGGNTEAFF
TRBV30,NA,TRBJ1-4,NA,TGTGCCTGGAAGGAGCGACTCACCGAAAAACTGTTTTTT,CAWKERLTEKLFF
TRBV28,NA,TRBJ2-7,NA,TGTGCCAGCAATCAGGGACACCCTTCCTACGAGCAGTACTTC,CASNQGHPSYEQYF
TRBV7-9,TRBD1,TRBJ1-1,few,TGTGCCAGCAGCTTGCGGACAGGGTTGCTTTCTGAAGCTTTCTTT,CASSLRTGLLSEAFF
TRBV5-1,NA,TRBJ2-4,NA,TGCGCCAGCAGCTTGAGTCTCAGGGAAGCGCTCCACGCCAAAAACATTCAGTACTTC,CASSLSLREALHAKNIQYF
TRBV2,NA,TRBJ2-2,NA,TGTGCCAGCAGTGAACGGGTGACCGGGGAGCTGTTTTTT,CASSERVTGELFF
TRBV7-7,NA,TRBJ2-2,NA,TGTGCTAGCAGCTCCAGTCTGGACACCGGGGAGCTGTTTTTT,CASSSSLDTGELFF
TRBV9,NA,TRBJ1-4,NA,TGTGCCAGCAGCCGGGACCAAGGAAAAAAACTGTTTTTT,CASSRDQGKKLFF
TRBV29-1,TRBD2,TRBJ2-7,NA,TGCAGCGTTCATCTCTTGCACACTAGCGGGAGGGGGAACTACGAGCAGTACTTC,CSVHLLHTSGRGNYEQYF
TRBV5-8,NA,TRBJ1-5,NA,TGTGCCAGCAGCAGACTCGGGCCCCAGCATTTT,CASSRLGPQHF
TRBV5-1,NA,TRBJ2-7,NA,TGCGCCAGCAGCTTGGCCCCGGGTTCCTCGTTGGAGCAGTACTTC,CASSLAPGSSLEQYF
TRBV6-1,TRBD1,TRBJ2-2,NA,TGTGCCAGCAGTGAGGGACAGGGTCAAACCGGGGAGCTGTTTTTT,CASSEGQGQTGELFF
TRBV21-1,NA,TRBJ2-7,NA,TGTGCCAGCAGCCCCTTCATCCACGAGCAGTACTTC,CASSPFIHEQYF
TRBV11-1,NA,TRBJ2-3,NA,TGTGCCAGCGGCGAGGCTAGCAACACAGATACGCAGTATTTT,CASGEASNTDTQYF
TRBV29-1,NA,TRBJ1-2,NA,TGCAGCGTTGAATGGGGGCTGGGCTATGGCTACACCTTC,CSVEWGLGYGYTF
TRBV29-1,NA,TRBJ2-7,few,TGCAGCGTTGAAGATTCCGTTTACGAGCAGTACTTC,CSVEDSVYEQYF
TRBV5-1,NA,TRBJ2-7,NA,TGCGCCAGCAGGTCCAACTACGAGCAGTACTTC,CASRSNYEQYF
TRBV28,NA,TRBJ1-2,NA,TGTGCCAGCAGCTATTCCGGGACACAGGACTATGGCTACACCTTC,CASSYSGTQDYGYTF
TRBV6-5,NA,TRBJ1-5,NA,TGTGCCAGCAGCCTCAGGGGTATCAATCAGCCCCAGCATTTT,CASSLRGINQPQHF
TRBV12-5,TRBD1,TRBJ2-7,NA,TGTGCTAGTGGTTTGGGACAGGGCCTTTACGAGCAGTACTTC,CASGLGQGLYEQYF
TRBV6-1,TRBD1,TRBJ2-7,NA,TGTGCCAGCAGTGAAAACAGGGGACCCTACGAGCAGTACTTC,CASSENRGPYEQYF
TRBV6-5,NA,TRBJ2-1,NA,TGTGCCAGCAAATGGGGGAGCTCCTACAATGAGCAGTTCTTC,CASKWGSSYNEQFF
TRBV5-4,TRBD1,TRBJ2-1,NA,TGTGCCAGCAGCTTGGACAGGGGGCGGGAGCAGTTCTTC,CASSLDRGREQFF
TRBV4-2,TRBD1,TRBJ2-6,NA,TGTGCCAGCAGCCATGGGGACAGGGGTGGCTCTGGGGCCAACGTCCTGACTTTC,CASSHGDRGGSGANVLTF
TRBV20-1,NA,TRBJ2-1,NA,TGCAGTGCTAGAGATCGGAATGAGCAGTTCTTC,CSARDRNEQFF
TRBV6-5,TRBD2,TRBJ2-1,NA,TGTGCCAGCAGTCGGGGGGTAGGGTACAATGAGCAGTTCTTC,CASSRGVGYNEQFF
TRBV5-1,NA,TRBJ1-1,once,TGCGCCAGCAGCTTGGAGGCAGGGCCCTTGAACACTGAAGCTTTCTTT,CASSLEAGPLNTEAFF
TRBV15,NA,TRBJ1-1,NA,TGTGCCACCAGCAGAGATAGAAGGGCCGGTGAAGCTTTCTTT,CATSRDRRAGEAFF
TRBV29-1,TRBD1,TRBJ2-3,NA,TGCAGCGTCGGACAGGGTACAGATACGCAGTATTTT,CSVGQGTDTQYF
TRBV28,TRBD1,TRBJ1-5,NA,TGTGCCAGCAGGAGGACAGGGGGGAATCAGCCCCAGCATTTT,CASRRTGGNQPQHF
TRBV5-1,NA,TRBJ1-3,NA,TGCGCCAGCAGCTTGGAGACGGGATCTGGAAACACCATATATTTT,CASSLETGSGNTIYF
TRBV7-9,NA,TRBJ2-3,NA,TGTGCCAGCAGCAACTGGGCCGGGACTTTCACAGATACGCAGTATTTT,CASSNWAGTFTDTQYF
TRBV5-1,TRBD1,TRBJ1-4,NA,TGCGCCAGCAGCTCAAATCCCGGGACAGCAGAAAAACTGTTTTTT,CASSSNPGTAEKLFF
TRBV4-2,TRBD1,TRBJ1-2,NA,TGTGCCAGCAGCCAACGGACAGGGTCTGGCTACACCTTC,CASSQRTGSGYTF
TRBV10-3,TRBD1,TRBJ2-1,NA,TGTGCCATCAGTGATATCGAGGGGGCCGAGCAGTTCTTC,CAISDIEGAEQFF